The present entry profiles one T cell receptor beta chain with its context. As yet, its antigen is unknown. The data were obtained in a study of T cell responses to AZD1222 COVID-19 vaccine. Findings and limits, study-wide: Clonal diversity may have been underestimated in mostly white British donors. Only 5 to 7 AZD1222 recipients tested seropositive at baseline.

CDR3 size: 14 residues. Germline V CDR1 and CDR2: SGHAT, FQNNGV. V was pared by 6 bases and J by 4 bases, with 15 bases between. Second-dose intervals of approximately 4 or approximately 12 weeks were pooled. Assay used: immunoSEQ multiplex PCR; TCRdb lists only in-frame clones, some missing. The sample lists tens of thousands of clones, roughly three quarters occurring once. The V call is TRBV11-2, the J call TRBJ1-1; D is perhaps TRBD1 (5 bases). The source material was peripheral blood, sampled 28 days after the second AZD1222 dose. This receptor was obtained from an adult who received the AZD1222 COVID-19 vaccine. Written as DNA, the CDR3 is TGTGCCAGCAGTGGGACGGGCGGGCGCACTGAAGCTTTCTTT. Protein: CASSGTGGRTEAFF.